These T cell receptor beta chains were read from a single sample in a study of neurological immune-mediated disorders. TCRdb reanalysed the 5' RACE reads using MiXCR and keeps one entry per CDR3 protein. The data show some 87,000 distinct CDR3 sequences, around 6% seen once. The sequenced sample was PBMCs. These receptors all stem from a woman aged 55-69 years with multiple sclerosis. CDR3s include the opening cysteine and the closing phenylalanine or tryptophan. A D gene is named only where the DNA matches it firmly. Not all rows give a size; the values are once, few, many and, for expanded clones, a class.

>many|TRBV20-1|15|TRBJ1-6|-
TGCAGTGCACACTCACGCAGCGGTGAGAATTCACCCCTCCACTTT
CSAHSRSGENSPLHF
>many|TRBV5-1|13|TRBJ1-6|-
TGCGCCAGTCAAAAAGAGAATAATTCACCCCTCCACTTT
CASQKENNSPLHF
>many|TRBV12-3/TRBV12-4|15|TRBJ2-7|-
TGTGCCAGCAGTTTCGCTAGGGTCAGCTCCTACGAGCAGTACTTC
CASSFARVSSYEQYF
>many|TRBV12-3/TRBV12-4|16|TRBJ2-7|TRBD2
TGTGCCAGCAGTCCGAATCTGGGACTAGGAGGCTACGAGCAGTACTTC
CASSPNLGLGGYEQYF
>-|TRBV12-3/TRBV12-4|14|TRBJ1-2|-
TGTGTCAGCAGTTCCCCCCGGGTAAGCTATGGCTACACCTTC
CVSSSPRVSYGYTF
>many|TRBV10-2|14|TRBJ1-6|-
TGCGCCAGCAGTGGACAGGCATATAATTCACCCCTCCACTTT
CASSGQAYNSPLHF
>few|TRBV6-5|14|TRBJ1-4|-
TGTGCCAGCAGCCTGGACGGTGCTAATGAAAAACTGTTTTTT
CASSLDGANEKLFF
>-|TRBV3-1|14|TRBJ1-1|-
TGTGCCAGCAGCCCCTTCCTCGTGAACACTGAAGCTTTCTTT
CASSPFLVNTEAFF
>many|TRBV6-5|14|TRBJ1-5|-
TGTGCCAGCAGAGACTTGATTGAAGGGCAGCCCCAGCATTTT
CASRDLIEGQPQHF
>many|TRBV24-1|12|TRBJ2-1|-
TGTGCCACCAGTGATGGTCTCAATGAGCAGTTCTTC
CATSDGLNEQFF